This TCR beta chain came from a study of tumor-infiltrating lymphocytes in primary liver carcinoma. To note about this clonotype: Given the absence of the conserved phenylalanine or tryptophan at the CDR3 end, a read error is likely.

RNA and DNA were co-extracted from approximately 20-30 mg of unsorted bulk tissue. The CDR3 is 15 amino acids. Germline CDR1 SQVTM, CDR2 ANQGSEA. V lost 3 bases and J lost 2, with 15 bases in between. Synthesis of TCR beta cDNA was carried out from 500 ng total RNA with a constant-region primer. It was through three nested multiplex PCR rounds of slightly modified ARM-PCR that TCR beta libraries arose. TRBV1-TRBV30 forward and Cbeta reverse primers drove the first two roughly 10-cycle rounds. TCRdb analysed the multiplex PCR reads with MiXCR anew, one entry per CDR3 protein. The top ten hold approximately 20% of the sample, which has under 130,000 distinct CDR3 sequences, roughly four fifths seen once.

The clonotype originates from a man between 35 and 55 years old with primary liver carcinoma and hepatitis B virus infection. Sequenced input: liver tumor tissue from sampling region 3. Subset defined: tumor region T3, left-lateral pole. The genes are TRBV29-1 and TRBJ2-3, with D possibly being TRBD1 or TRBD2 (5 bases each). In DNA form, the CDR3 reads TGCAGCGTTGAGGACGGGGCCTACATCACAGATACGCAGTATTCT. Protein sequence: CSVEDGAYITDTQYS.